This T cell receptor (beta chain) comes out of a study of T-cell reconstitution after alpha-beta-depleted transplantation in children. Unique molecular identifiers were used to barcode this TCRbeta library. TCRdb analysed the PCR reads with MiXCR anew, one entry per CDR3 protein. The sample comprises a few hundred thousand distinct CDR3 sequences, approximately 10% of which are singletons, and 4.5% to 7% rests with the top ten. The germline V gene has CDR1 DFQATT and CDR2 SNEGSKA (reference sequence). This CDR3 is built from 11 residues. With 4 bases removed from V and 7 bases from J, the gap between germline ends came to 10 bases. The sample holds many counts of this clonotype.

V is TRBV20-1 and J is TRBJ2-5, with D possibly being TRBD1 (6 bases). The TCR originated in a human donor who donated a stem cell graft to a child with acute myeloid leukemia. The source was PBMCs from the stem cell graft donor, collected from the stem cell graft. DNA of the CDR3: TGCAGTGCTACATTGACAGGGACCCAGTACTTC. It is translated as CSATLTGTQYF.